A single sample gave rise to the 11 T cell receptor beta chains below, sequenced in a study of shared clonotypes between healthy human individuals. The repertoire was sequenced with immunoSEQ multiplex PCR; TCRdb's copy has only in-frame clones and lacks some. The table has hundreds of thousands of clones, more than 85% seen once. Naive CD8 cells were CD45RO-negative, positively selected for CCR7, excluding terminally differentiated effector memory CD45RA+ cells. The source material was naive CD8+ T cells sorted from blood. The receptors originated from a man younger than 45 in good health.

The gene calls are TRBV4-2 and TRBJ1-3; D gene unclear. Per the germline V gene, CDR1 is LGHNA and CDR2 is YNFKEQ. Trimming shortened V by 0 bases and J by 0 bases, and 9 bases separated the two germline ends. This CDR3 contains 16 residues. CDR3 in amino acids: CASSQDSTDSGNTIYF. The DNA for the CDR3 is TGTGCCAGCAGCCAAGATTCCACAGACTCTGGAAACACCATATATTTT.

This clone has just one count. V and J are TRBV7-9 and TRBJ2-7; 7 nucleotides agree with TRBD1. Germline CDR1 SEHNR, CDR2 FQNEAQ (reference sequence). The CDR3 length is 13 residues. Trimming removed 7 bases from V and 1 base from J; junction bases left unmatched: 4. In DNA form, the CDR3 reads TGTGCCAGCAACGACAGGGCTTCCTACGAGCAGTACTTC. This codes for CASNDRASYEQYF.

V and J are TRBV9 and TRBJ2-7; D is uncertain. V was trimmed by 0 bases and J by 6 bases, leaving 10 bases between them. Germline CDR1 and CDR2: SGDLS and YYNGEE. The CDR3 is made up of 13 amino acids. Here the CDR3 reads CASSVGPSGEQYF. The CDR3 region has the DNA TGTGCCAGCAGCGTAGGACCCTCTGGCGAGCAGTACTTC.

The rearrangement joins TRBV9 to TRBJ1-3, with D maybe TRBD1 (6 bases). V dropped 3 bases and J dropped 4 bases, with 14 bases sitting between them. Germline loops: CDR1 SGDLS, CDR2 YYNGEE. The CDR3 spans 15 residues. The CDR3 is CASSGETGTGNTIYF. In DNA form, the CDR3 reads TGTGCCAGCAGCGGAGAAACAGGGACAGGAAACACCATATATTTT.

This clone showed up just a few times. The gene calls are TRBV4-1 and TRBJ1-5; possible D gene TRBD1, 5 bases. V lost 3 bases, J lost 8 bases, and 17 bases lay in between. The CDR3 length is 15 residues. Germline CDR1 MGHRA, CDR2 YSYEKL. The CDR3 DNA reads TGCGCCAGCAGCCAGCGACAGTTGGGGAAGGAGCCCCAGCATTTT. It encodes CASSQRQLGKEPQHF.

J is TRBJ2-1 and V is TRBV10-1, with TRBD2 as a possible D gene (6 bases). V lost 8 bases and J lost 5, with 25 bases in between. CDR1 is WNHNN, CDR2 SYGVQD, per germline (reference sequence). The CDR3 loop spans 17 amino acids. The DNA of the CDR3 is TGCGCCAGCCGCCCTCCGTCTAGGGGACTGGATAACAATGAGCAGTTCTTC. Amino acids: CASRPPSRGLDNNEQFF.

The V and J genes are TRBV11-1 and TRBJ2-6; D unresolved. From germline, CDR1 is SGHAT and CDR2 FQDESV (reference sequence). V was cut by 2 bases and J by 2 bases, with 10 bases left in between. This CDR3 has 16 amino acids. CDR3 in DNA: TGTGCCAGCAGCTTATATGAACTACCTGGGGCCAACGTCCTGACTTTC. This gives the protein CASSLYELPGANVLTF.

As regards this clone: The sample contains more than one DNA sequence encoding this CDR3. The J gene is TRBJ2-1, the V gene TRBV4-1, with TRBD2 matching 13 bases. Trimming removed 0 bases from V and 4 bases from J; junction bases left unmatched: 0. There are 16 residues in the CDR3. Germline V gives CDR1 MGHRA, CDR2 YSYEKL. The CDR3 spells CASSQEGLAGYNEQFF. The CDR3 DNA follows: TGCGCCAGCAGCCAAGAGGGACTAGCGGGATACAATGAGCAGTTCTTC.

V and J are TRBV11-3 and TRBJ2-7; 12 nucleotides agree with TRBD2. Per germline, CDR1 SGHNT and CDR2 YENEEA. V lost 1 base, J lost 3 bases, and 1 base stayed unmatched. The CDR3 contains 15 residues. CDR3 DNA: TGTGCCAGCAGCTTAGGACTAGCGGGAGACTACGAGCAGTACTTC. Translation: CASSLGLAGDYEQYF.

The chain employs TRBV4-1 and TRBJ2-2; 8 bases are a match to TRBD1. The CDR3 runs 16 residues. J gave up 4 bases and V 0 bases, and 4 bases lay outside the gene matches. Germline V gives CDR1 MGHRA, CDR2 YSYEKL. The CDR3 DNA is TGCGCCAGCAGCCAAGAGCTACAGGGGGGCACCGGGGAGCTGTTTTTT. It yields the protein CASSQELQGGTGELFF.

This chain uses TRBV9 with TRBJ2-1; D not resolved. The V end lost 1 base, the J end lost 8 bases, and 13 bases lay between the germline ends. The V gene's germline CDR1 is SGDLS and CDR2 YYNGEE. This CDR3 has 14 residues. CDR3 region: CASSVLLGLDEQFF. The DNA of the CDR3 is TGTGCCAGCAGCGTACTTTTAGGGTTGGATGAGCAGTTCTTC.